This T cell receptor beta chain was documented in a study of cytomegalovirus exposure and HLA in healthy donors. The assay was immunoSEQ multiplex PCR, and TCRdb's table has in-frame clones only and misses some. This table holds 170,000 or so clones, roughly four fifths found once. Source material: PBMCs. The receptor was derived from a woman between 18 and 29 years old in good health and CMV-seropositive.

The CDR3 loop is CASSASGGAWSTDTQYF. The CDR3 DNA reads TGCGCCAGCAGCGCCAGCGGGGGGGCCTGGAGCACAGATACGCAGTATTTT. This chain connects TRBV5-1 to TRBJ2-3; TRBD2 matches at 10 bases. V gave up 4 bases and J gave up 0 bases; unmatched junction bases: 8. The CDR3 is 17 residues long. Germline lookup yields CDR1 SGHRS and CDR2 YFSETQ. Based on the CDR3 plus reference TRBV5-1 and TRBJ2-3, the full variable domain is KAGVTQTPRYLIKTRGQQVTLSCSPISGHRSVSWYQQTPGQGLQFLFEYFSETQRNKGNFPGRFSGRQFSNSRSEMNVSTLELGDSALYLCASSASGGAWSTDTQYFGPGTRLTVL.